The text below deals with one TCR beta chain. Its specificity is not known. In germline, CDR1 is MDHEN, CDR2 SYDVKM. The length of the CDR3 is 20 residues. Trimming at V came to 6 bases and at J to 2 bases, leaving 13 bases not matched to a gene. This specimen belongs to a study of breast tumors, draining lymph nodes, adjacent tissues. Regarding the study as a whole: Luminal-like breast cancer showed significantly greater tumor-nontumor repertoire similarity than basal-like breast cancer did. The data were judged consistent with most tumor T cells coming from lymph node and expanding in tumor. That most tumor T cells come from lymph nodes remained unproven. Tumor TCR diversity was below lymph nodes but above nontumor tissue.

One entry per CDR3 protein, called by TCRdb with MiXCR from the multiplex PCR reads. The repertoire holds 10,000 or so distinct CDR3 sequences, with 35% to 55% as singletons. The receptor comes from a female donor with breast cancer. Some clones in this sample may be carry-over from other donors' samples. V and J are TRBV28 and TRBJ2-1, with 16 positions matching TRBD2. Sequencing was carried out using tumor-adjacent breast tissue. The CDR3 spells CASSSDHGTSGRATYNEQFF. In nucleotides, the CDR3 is TGTGCCAGCAGCTCGGACCACGGGACTAGCGGGAGGGCCACCTACAATGAGCAGTTCTTC.